Following are 15 T cell receptor beta chains from one sample sequenced in a study of T-cell memory formation after mild COVID-19. TCRdb analysed the 5' RACE reads with MiXCR anew, one entry per CDR3 protein. The repertoire holds 250,000 to 300,000 distinct CDR3 sequences, around 15% seen once, with approximately 23% in the top ten. What was sequenced was PBMCs or a T cell subset sorted from them (not recorded which). These receptor sequences come from a man aged 18 to 29 who had mild COVID-19 (a few samples of this study predate the infection). Cell type and time point are not known.

This clonotype was recorded a few times. The chain carries TRBV5-1 and TRBJ1-1; tentative D call: TRBD1 (5 bases). The V and J ends lost 5 bases and 0 bases respectively, with 20 bases between them. The CDR3 length is 17 residues. Germline CDR1 and CDR2: SGHRS and YFSETQ. CDR3 bases: TGCGCCAGCAGTTCTAGGCACCTTCAGGGAATGAACACTGAAGCTTTCTTT. Translated, it gives CASSSRHLQGMNTEAFF.

This clonotype was seen only a few times. The chain is built from TRBV6-1 and TRBJ2-7; possible D gene TRBD1, 7 bases. The V gene's germline CDR1 is MNHNS and CDR2 SASEGT. This CDR3 spans 13 amino acids. V lost 8 bases to trimming and J lost 6 bases, with 17 bases between them. CDR3 residues: CASRAGGRLEQYV. In nucleotides, the CDR3 is TGTGCCAGCCGGGCAGGGGGGCGCCTCGAGCAGTACGTC.

This clonotype was counted only a few times. V is TRBV7-9 and J is TRBJ2-1; no definite D call. Trimming cost V 3 bases and J 10 bases, with 7 bases left between them. Germline V gene lookup returns CDR1 SEHNR and CDR2 FQNEAQ (reference sequence). The CDR3 has 11 residues. The CDR3 loop reads CASSFPYEQFF. The CDR3 DNA reads as TGTGCCAGCAGCTTTCCGTACGAGCAGTTCTTC.

The CDR3 is CASSLRGHGNTIYF. The CDR3 coding sequence is TGTGCCAGCAGCTTAAGGGGCCATGGAAACACCATATATTTT. The genes are TRBV7-8 and TRBJ1-3, with a weak D call TRBD1 (5 bases). The CDR3 runs 14 residues. Germline CDR1 reads SGHVS; CDR2 reads FQNEAQ. Trimming stripped 2 bases from V and 3 bases from J, with 8 bases between.

The chain recombines TRBV6-1 with TRBJ2-3, with D possibly being TRBD2 (6 bases). The V gene's germline CDR1 is MNHNS and CDR2 SASEGT. The CDR3 consists of 13 residues. Trimming cost V 6 bases and J 9 bases, with 16 bases left between them. In DNA form, the CDR3 reads TGTGCCAGCAGCGGAATTAGGAGGGGAACGCAGTATTTT. Protein sequence: CASSGIRRGTQYF.

The V call is TRBV7-9, the J call TRBJ2-3, with D unclear. The V and J ends lost 1 base and 4 bases respectively, with 9 bases between them. The CDR3 runs to 14 residues. CDR1 is SEHNR and CDR2 is FQNEAQ in the germline V gene (reference sequence). CDR3 sequence (DNA): TGTGCCAGCAGCTTAGGCTTGAGCCCAGATACGCAGTATTTT. Translated: CASSLGLSPDTQYF.

The rearrangement uses TRBV28 and TRBJ2-5; the match to TRBD2 covers 10 bases. Trimming took 10 bases from V and 0 from J; bases not matched to a gene: 8. The CDR3 length is 15 residues. Per germline, CDR1 MDHEN and CDR2 SYDVKM. Here the CDR3 DNA reads TGTGCCATCTCTGGACTAGCGGCGTACCAAGAGACCCAGTACTTC. Amino acids: CAISGLAAYQETQYF.

In its sample, this clonotype was seen a few times. The V gene is TRBV20-1, the J gene TRBJ1-5; D gene uncertain. Deletions cut 2 bases from V and 4 bases from J, with 12 bases between. CDR3 length equals 14 residues. Germline loops: CDR1 DFQATT, CDR2 SNEGSKA (reference sequence). CDR3 sequence (DNA): TGCAGTGCTAGAACCCCCTCAGGAAATCAGCCCCAGCATTTT. Translated, it gives CSARTPSGNQPQHF.

Only a few counts were recorded for this clonotype. V gene TRBV5-5 combines with J gene TRBJ2-1, with D possibly being TRBD2 (6 bases). This CDR3 has 10 residues. From germline, CDR1 is SGHKS and CDR2 YYEKEE (reference sequence). The CDR3 coding sequence is TGTGCTGGGGGACTCCATGAGCAGTTCTTC. Residues: CAGGLHEQFF.

This clonotype was seen a few times. This chain joins TRBV18 and TRBJ2-3; D call uncertain. The CDR3 sequence is 14 residues long. From germline, CDR1 is KGHSH and CDR2 LQKENI. V lost 8 bases to trimming and J lost 1 base, with 13 bases between them. This CDR3 reads CASAPSHGTDTQYF. The CDR3, as DNA: TGTGCCAGCGCCCCCAGTCATGGCACAGATACGCAGTATTTT.

The chain is built from TRBV6-5 and TRBJ2-5; TRBD2 agrees at 9 bases. After removal of 0 bases from V and 1 base from J, the junction contained 6 bases not matched to a gene. The CDR3 runs to 17 residues. The V gene's germline CDR1 is MNHEY and CDR2 SVGAGI. The CDR3 sequence: CASSYSSSAGGQETQYF. CDR3 sequence (DNA): TGTGCCAGCAGTTACTCGAGTTCAGCGGGGGGCCAAGAGACCCAGTACTTC.

This sequence joins TRBV7-3 and TRBJ1-1, with D possibly being TRBD1 (6 bases). The germline CDR1 and CDR2 sequences are SGHTA and FQGTGA. The CDR3 consists of 13 residues. Trimming took off 6 bases at V and 8 bases at J, with 16 bases between the two ends. The CDR3 DNA sequence: TGTGCCAGCAGTCAAACCGGGACAATGGAAGCTTTCTTT. Amino acid sequence: CASSQTGTMEAFF.

This clonotype showed up many times. This chain joins TRBV24-1 and TRBJ2-3, with 10 bases that match TRBD2. V trimming: 3 bases; J trimming: 5 bases; junction bases outside the gene matches: 13. This CDR3 region has 18 residues. The germline V gene has CDR1 KGHDR and CDR2 SFDVKD. The CDR3 here is CATSDPLAGALVRDTQYF. The CDR3 DNA reads TGTGCCACCAGTGATCCCCTAGCGGGGGCCCTTGTGCGAGATACGCAGTATTTT.

In the case of this clonotype: The junction does not match germline at one end; this may be a read error. V is TRBV4-3 and J is TRBJ2-6, with D unresolved. The CDR3 totals 14 residues. Germline V gene sequence: CDR1 LGHNA, CDR2 YSLEER. The CDR3, as DNA: TGCGCCAGCAGTCAAGTTTGGCCGGCCAACGTCCTGACTTTC. Protein sequence: CASSQVWPANVLTF.

Only a few counts were recorded for this clonotype. The chain combines TRBV10-3 with TRBJ2-3; 7 bases match TRBD2. V shed 3 bases and J 0 bases; nucleotides not matched to a gene: 3. The CDR3 runs to 15 residues. The germline gives CDR1 ENHRY, CDR2 SYGVKD. The CDR3 here is CAISDPGGSTDTQYF. In nucleotides, the CDR3 is TGTGCCATCAGTGACCCGGGGGGAAGCACAGATACGCAGTATTTT.